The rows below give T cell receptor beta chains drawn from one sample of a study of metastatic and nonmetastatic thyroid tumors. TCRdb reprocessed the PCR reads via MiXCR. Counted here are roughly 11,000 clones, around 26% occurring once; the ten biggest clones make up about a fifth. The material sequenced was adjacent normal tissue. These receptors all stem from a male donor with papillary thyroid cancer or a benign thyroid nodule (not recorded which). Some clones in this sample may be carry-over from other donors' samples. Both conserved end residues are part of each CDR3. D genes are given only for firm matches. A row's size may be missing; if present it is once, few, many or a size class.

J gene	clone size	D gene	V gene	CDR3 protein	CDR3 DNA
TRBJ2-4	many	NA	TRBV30	CAWSDGGNIQYF	TGTGCCTGGAGTGACGGCGGAAACATTCAGTACTTC
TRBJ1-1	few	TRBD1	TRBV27	CASSWGTGYTEAFF	TGTGCCAGCAGTTGGGGGACAGGGTACACTGAAGCTTTCTTT
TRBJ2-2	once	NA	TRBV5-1	CASSDGGPNTGELFF	TGCGCCAGCAGCGACGGGGGGCCGAACACCGGGGAGCTGTTTTTT
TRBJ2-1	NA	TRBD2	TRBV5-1	CASSLAPAGGHNEQFF	TGCGCCAGCAGCTTGGCCCCAGCGGGGGGACACAATGAGCAGTTCTTC
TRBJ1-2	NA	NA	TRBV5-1	CASSLPGRDYGYTF	TGCGCCAGCAGCTTGCCGGGAAGAGACTATGGCTACACCTTC
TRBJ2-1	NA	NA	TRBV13	CASSLVRAYNEQFF	TGTGCCAGCAGCTTAGTGCGGGCCTACAATGAGCAGTTCTTC
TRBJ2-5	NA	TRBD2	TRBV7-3	CASSLMAGGGETQYF	TGTGCCAGCAGCTTAATGGCGGGGGGTGGTGAGACCCAGTACTTC
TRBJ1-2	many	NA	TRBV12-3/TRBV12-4	CASSPGTGYTF	TGTGCCAGCAGTCCCGGGACAGGCTACACCTTC
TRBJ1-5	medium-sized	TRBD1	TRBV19	CASGQGGQPQHF	TGTGCCAGCGGACAGGGGGGACAGCCCCAGCATTTT
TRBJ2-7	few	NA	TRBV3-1	CASSLRGGRLYEQYF	TGTGCCAGCAGCCTTAGAGGGGGGAGATTATACGAGCAGTACTTC
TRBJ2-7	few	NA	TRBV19	CASSPRAASSYEQYF	TGTGCCAGTAGTCCCCGGGCGGCGAGCTCCTACGAGCAGTACTTC
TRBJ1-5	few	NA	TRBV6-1	CASSRGGSYGNQPQHF	TGTGCCAGCAGTAGGGGGGGGAGTTATGGCAATCAGCCCCAGCATTTT
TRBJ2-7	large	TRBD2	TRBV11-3	CASSLGLAVTYEQYF	TGTGCCAGCAGCTTAGGACTAGCGGTTACCTACGAGCAGTACTTC
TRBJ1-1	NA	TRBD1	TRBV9	CASSVEAQGAFAEAFF	TGTGCCAGCAGCGTAGAAGCACAGGGGGCGTTTGCTGAAGCTTTCTTT
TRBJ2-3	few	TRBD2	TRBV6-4	CASSDSSGRADTQYF	TGTGCCAGCAGTGACTCGAGCGGGAGGGCAGATACGCAGTATTTT
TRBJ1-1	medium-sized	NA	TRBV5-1	CASRRGYSDTEAFF	TGCGCCAGCAGACGGGGGTACAGTGACACTGAAGCTTTCTTT
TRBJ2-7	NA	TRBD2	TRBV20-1	CSARDSGPWPSEQYF	TGCAGTGCTAGAGATAGCGGGCCATGGCCGAGCGAGCAGTACTTC
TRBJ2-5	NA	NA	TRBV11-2	CASSLYPRELQETQYF	TGTGCCAGCAGCTTATACCCCCGAGAGCTCCAAGAGACCCAGTACTTC
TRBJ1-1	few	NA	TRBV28	CASSPVGVVRNTEAFF	TGTGCCAGCAGCCCGGTGGGCGTGGTTCGGAACACTGAAGCTTTCTTT
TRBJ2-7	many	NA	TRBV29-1	CSVEGRREQYF	TGCAGCGTTGAAGGACGCAGGGAGCAGTACTTC
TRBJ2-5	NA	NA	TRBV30	CAWSRQETQYF	TGTGCCTGGAGCCGTCAAGAGACCCAGTACTTC
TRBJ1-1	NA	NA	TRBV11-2	CASSLDRAAMNTEAFF	TGTGCCAGCAGCTTAGATCGGGCAGCCATGAACACTGAAGCTTTCTTT
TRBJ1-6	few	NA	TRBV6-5	CASSYVGSSSPLHF	TGTGCCAGCAGTTACGTGGGATCCAGCTCACCCCTCCACTTT
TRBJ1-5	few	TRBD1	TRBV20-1	CSASGTGGWDSNQPQHF	TGCAGTGCTAGTGGGACAGGGGGCTGGGATAGCAATCAGCCCCAGCATTTT
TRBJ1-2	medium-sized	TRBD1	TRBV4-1	CASSQDWQGAPYGYTF	TGCGCCAGCAGCCAAGATTGGCAGGGGGCACCCTATGGCTACACCTTC
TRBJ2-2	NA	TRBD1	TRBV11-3	CASSLDRVDTGELFF	TGTGCCAGCAGCTTGGACAGGGTGGACACCGGGGAGCTGTTTTTT
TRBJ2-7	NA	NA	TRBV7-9	CASSSPAGTTYEQYF	TGTGCCAGCAGCTCGCCAGCGGGGACAACCTACGAGCAGTACTTC
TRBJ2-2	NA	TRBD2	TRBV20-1	CSARRETGELFF	TGCAGTGCTAGGCGGGAGACCGGGGAGCTGTTTTTT
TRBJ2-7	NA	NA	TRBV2	CASSWTPLGQSLSYEQYF	TGTGCCAGCAGTTGGACTCCGTTGGGTCAAAGCCTTTCCTACGAGCAGTACTTC
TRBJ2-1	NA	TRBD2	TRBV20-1	CSASGTSGNNEQFF	TGCAGTGCTAGCGGGACTAGCGGTAACAATGAGCAGTTCTTC
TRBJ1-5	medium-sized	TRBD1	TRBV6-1	CASGKGAWNQPQHF	TGTGCCAGCGGGAAGGGGGCATGGAATCAGCCCCAGCATTTT
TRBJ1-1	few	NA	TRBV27	CASSWGRNTEAFF	TGTGCCAGCAGTTGGGGACGGAACACTGAAGCTTTCTTT
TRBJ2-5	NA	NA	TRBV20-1	CSASRGHQETQYF	TGCAGTGCTAGTCGGGGGCACCAAGAGACCCAGTACTTC
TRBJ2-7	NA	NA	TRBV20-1	CSARDRASAYEQYF	TGCAGTGCTAGAGATAGGGCTAGCGCCTACGAGCAGTACTTC
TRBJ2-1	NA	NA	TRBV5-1	CASSLGLGGGDEQFF	TGCGCCAGCAGCTTGGGCCTTGGGGGTGGAGATGAGCAGTTCTTC
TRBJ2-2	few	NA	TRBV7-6	CASSLLGELFF	TGTGCCAGCAGCTTACTCGGGGAGCTGTTTTTT